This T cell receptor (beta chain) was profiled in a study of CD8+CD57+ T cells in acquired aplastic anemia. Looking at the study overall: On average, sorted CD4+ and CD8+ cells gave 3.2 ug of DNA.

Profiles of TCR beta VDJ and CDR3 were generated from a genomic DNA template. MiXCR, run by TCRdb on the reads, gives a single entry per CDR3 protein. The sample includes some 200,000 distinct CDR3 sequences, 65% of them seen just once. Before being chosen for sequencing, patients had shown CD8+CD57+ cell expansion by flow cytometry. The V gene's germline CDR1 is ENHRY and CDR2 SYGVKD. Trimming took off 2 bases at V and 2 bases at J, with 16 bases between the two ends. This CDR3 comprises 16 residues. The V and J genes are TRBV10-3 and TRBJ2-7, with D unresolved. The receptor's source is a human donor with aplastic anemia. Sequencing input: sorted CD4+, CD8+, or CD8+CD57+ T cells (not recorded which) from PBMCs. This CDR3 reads CAISEQSRLRPYEQYF. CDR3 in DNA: TGTGCCATCAGTGAGCAATCCAGGTTGAGGCCCTACGAGCAGTACTTC.